These 5 T cell receptor beta chains share one sample of origin, sequenced in a study of breast tumors, draining lymph nodes, adjacent tissues. MiXCR, run by TCRdb on the multiplex PCR reads, gives a single entry per CDR3 protein. This table holds 20,000 to 25,000 distinct CDR3 sequences, around 41% found once. Sequenced input: breast tumor tissue. These receptors all come from a female donor with breast cancer. Some clones in this sample may be carry-over from other donors' samples.

This clonotype was counted once. Without the conserved terminal phenylalanine or tryptophan, this CDR3 likely stems from a read error. The chain links TRBV19 to TRBJ1-4, with no clear D. CDR3 length: 16 residues. The germline V gene has CDR1 LNHDA and CDR2 SQIVND (reference sequence). V was trimmed by 5 bases and J by 4 bases, leaving 17 bases between them. CDR3 protein: CASSPSDIRINEKLFS. CDR3 coding DNA: TGTGCCAGTAGTCCTTCAGACATCCGTATTAATGAAAAACTGTTTTCT.

The chain combines TRBV7-8 with TRBJ2-2; D might be TRBD2 (5 bases). Trimming removed 3 bases at V and 4 bases at J, with 15 bases between. Germline V gene data show CDR1 as SGHVS and CDR2 as FQNEAQ. This CDR3 is 16 amino acids long. This chain's CDR3 is CASSFPPRGSTGELFF. The CDR3 region has the DNA TGTGCCAGCAGCTTCCCCCCACGGGGTAGCACCGGGGAGCTGTTTTTT.

This clonotype was observed many times. It may be a read error: a sequence one base away is much more abundant. The gene calls are TRBV20-1 and TRBJ2-7, with TRBD1 matching 7 bases. Per germline, CDR1 DFQATT and CDR2 SNEGSKA (reference sequence). The CDR3 is 14 residues long. The CDR3 DNA reads TGCAGTGCTACCCCGACAGGGTTCTCCTCCGAGCAGTACTTC. It is translated as CSATPTGFSSEQYF.

Concerning this clonotype: A read error may produce the germline difference seen at one junction end. The rearrangement joins TRBV14 to TRBJ1-4; 7 bases map to TRBD1. This CDR3 has 15 residues. The germline V gene has CDR1 SGHDN and CDR2 FVKESK. The CDR3 nucleotides read TGTGCCAGGAGCCTCCCCGGGACAGCCAATGAAAAACTGTTTTTT. It encodes CARSLPGTANEKLFF.

By sample share, this clonotype is medium-sized (0.01 to 0.1%). V usage is TRBV11-2 and J usage is TRBJ1-2; D is undetermined. CDR1 and CDR2 from the germline V gene are SGHAT and FQNNGV. The ends were cut back, 1 base at V and 8 bases at J, with 14 bases in the middle. This CDR3 has 14 residues. CDR3 sequence: CASSLGVGDRGYTF. The CDR3 nucleotides read TGTGCCAGCAGCTTAGGAGTCGGAGATAGGGGCTACACCTTC.